Sequencing of this TCR beta chain was carried out in a study of T cell changes during pregnancy in multiple sclerosis. V lost 6 bases to trimming and J lost 2 bases; unmatched junction nucleotides: 7. Germline V gives CDR1 SGHKS, CDR2 YYEKEE (reference sequence). The CDR3 length is 15 residues. Measured with immunoSEQ multiplex PCR; TCRdb has only the in-frame clones, and not every one. The table lists around 40,000 clones, 75% to 95% of them singletons, with around 0.5% in the top ten. The clonotype was recovered from a female donor in good health, enrolled as a control in a pregnancy study. This chain uses TRBV5-5 with TRBJ2-1; 8 bases are shared with TRBD1. The sequenced sample was CD4+ T cells from peripheral blood mononuclear cells, obtained in the first trimester of pregnancy. CDR3: CASTGTGFPYNEQFF. The DNA for the CDR3 is TGTGCCAGCACCGGGACAGGTTTTCCCTACAATGAGCAGTTCTTC.